The 14 T cell receptor beta chains listed next were all sequenced from one sample in a study of T cells in women clearing cervical HPV infection. This table comes from immunoSEQ multiplex PCR, and its TCRdb copy is limited to in-frame clones, with some not included. The table lists 49,000 or so clones, with 35% to 45% in the top ten. The specimen was blood buffy coat. These receptors all stem from a woman aged 18 to 75 with a cervical HPV16 infection that either progressed to CIN3+ or cleared (not recorded which).

A note on this clone: The CDR3 is cut off 3 residues early in the read; its end comes from the germline J gene. This chain links TRBV20-1 with TRBJ2-7, with TRBD2 identical over 12 bases. The CDR3 consists of 17 residues. Germline values: CDR1 DFQATT, CDR2 SNEGSKA (reference sequence). V shed 0 bases, J shed 3 bases, and the junction held 9 bases outside the gene matches. CDR3 DNA (partial): TGCAGTGCTAGAGATCCCACTAGCGGGGGGTCGTACTACGAG. This codes for CSARDPTSGGSYYE. The whole CDR3 sequence is CSARDPTSGGSYYEQYF.

On this clone itself: With the read ending 3 residues before the CDR3 end, the germline J gene is used to fill in that end. The V gene is TRBV11-1, the J gene TRBJ2-5; 7 nucleotides align to TRBD1. This CDR3 is 14 amino acids long. The germline V gene encodes CDR1 SGHAT and CDR2 FQDESV (reference sequence). J gave up 3 bases and V 3 bases, and 4 bases lay outside the gene matches. CDR3 protein: CASSFGTEKETQYF. The sequenced part of the CDR3 DNA is TGTGCCAGCAGCTTTGGGACAGAAAAAGAGACC.

A remark on this clone: The read terminates 3 residues before the CDR3 end, so the remaining end is supplied by the germline J gene. This chain joins TRBV6-4 and TRBJ2-1, with D possibly TRBD2 on 5 matching bases. The CDR3 loop spans 16 amino acids. V was clipped by 0 bases and J by 8 bases, with 17 bases between them. Germline V gene data show CDR1 as MRHNA and CDR2 as SNTAGT. CDR3 sequence reads: CASSDSKAVALDEQFF. Incomplete CDR3 DNA: TGTGCCAGCAGTGACTCAAAAGCGGTCGCGCTAGATGAG.

On this clone: The read ends 3 residues early relative to the CDR3; the germline J gene fills the gap. The V gene is TRBV5-5, the J gene TRBJ1-4; TRBD1 aligns across 10 bases. The ends lost 0 bases at V and 7 bases at J; junction bases unmatched: 3. The CDR3 loop spans 15 amino acids. Germline CDR1 SGHKS, CDR2 YYEKEE (reference sequence). CDR3 bases read: TGTGCCAGCAGCTTGGGGGGACAGGGGTCTGAAAAA. Amino acid sequence: CASSLGGQGSEK. The complete CDR3 protein is CASSLGGQGSEKLFF.

As for this clone: The read finishes 3 residues shy of the CDR3 end, and the germline J gene is used to complete it. The chain carries TRBV7-9 and TRBJ2-5; TRBD1 aligns across 7 bases. The CDR3 length is 13 residues. Trimming at V came to 5 bases and at J to 5 bases, leaving 5 bases not matched to a gene. CDR1 and CDR2 from the germline V gene are SEHNR and FQNEAQ (reference sequence). The CDR3 reads CASSTTGQETQYF. The covered CDR3 bases are TGTGCCAGCAGCACGACAGGGCAGGAGACC.

The CDR3 sequence: CASKTQALYGYTF. Incomplete CDR3 DNA: TGTGCCAGTAAGACACAGGCTCTCTATGGC. This chain connects TRBV19 to TRBJ1-2, with a weak D call TRBD1 (5 bases). From the germline J gene comes the end of the CDR3, since the read stops 3 residues before it. Trimming stripped 7 bases from V and 4 bases from J, with 13 bases between. CDR3 length equals 13 residues. Germline V CDR1 and CDR2: LNHDA, SQIVND (reference sequence).

Concerning this clone: Read sequence stops 3 residues before the CDR3 end, and the germline J gene provides the missing end. This chain uses TRBV6-2 or TRBV6-3 with TRBJ2-7, with a tentative D call TRBD1 (6 bases). The CDR3 extends over 17 amino acids. The V gene's germline CDR1 is MNHEY and CDR2 SVGEGT. V lost 0 bases and J lost 0, with 15 bases in between. CDR3 sequence reads: CASSYSRWDMSSYEQYF. Partial CDR3 DNA: TGTGCCAGCAGTTACTCTCGTTGGGACATGAGCTCCTACGAG.

Comments on this clone: The read stops 3 residues short of the end of the CDR3; the missing end is completed from the germline J gene. The chain links TRBV20-1 to TRBJ2-5; 9 nucleotides align to TRBD1. With V trimmed by 5 bases and J by 4 bases, 11 bases remained unmatched. This CDR3 is 15 amino acids long. Germline V gene sequence: CDR1 DFQATT, CDR2 SNEGSKA (reference sequence). Here the CDR3 reads CSAPSDRGIGETQYF. The CDR3 DNA, read in part, is TGCAGTGCTCCCTCTGACAGGGGGATAGGAGAGACC.

The part of the CDR3 DNA that was read is TGTGCCAGCTCTAGCGGACAAGAGACG. This translates into CASSSGQET. The CDR3 as a whole reads CASSSGQETQYF. V is TRBV7-6 and J is TRBJ2-3; TRBD2 agrees at 7 bases. The missing CDR3 end, 3 residues past where the read stops, is filled in from the germline J gene. This CDR3 spans 12 amino acids. Germline-derived CDR1 and CDR2 are SGHVS and FNYEAQ.

A note on this clone: The CDR3 end is not reached by the read, which stops 3 residues before it; the germline J gene fills it in. The J gene is TRBJ2-4, the V gene TRBV6-1, with D unresolved. Looked up from germline, CDR1 is MNHNS and CDR2 is SASEGT. This CDR3 region has 15 residues. Incomplete CDR3 DNA: TGTGCCAGCAGTGGACCCAGTGGGCCCAAAGAGACT. Protein product: CASSGPSGPKET. The whole CDR3 sequence reads CASSGPSGPKETQYF.

As regards this clone: The CDR3 end lies 3 residues beyond the end of the read and is filled in from the germline J gene. The chain joins TRBV7-6 to TRBJ2-1, with no clear D. The CDR3 length is 13 residues. CDR1 and CDR2 (germline): SGHVS, FNYEAQ. V shed 5 bases and J shed 6 bases, with 11 bases lying between them. Incomplete CDR3 DNA: TGTGCCAGCAGCCCTGGGCTATCCAATGAG. Protein sequence: CASSPGLSNE. The whole CDR3 protein is CASSPGLSNEQFF.

In the case of this clone: The read falls 3 residues short of the CDR3 end, and the missing part is taken from the germline J gene. The rearrangement links TRBV7-6 to TRBJ2-7; 7 bases align to TRBD1. The CDR3 totals 14 residues. CDR1 and CDR2 (germline): SGHVS, FNYEAQ. The J segment lost 5 bases and the V segment lost 5 bases, leaving 9 bases of the junction unmatched. CDR3 loop: CASSLITGADEQYF. Partial CDR3 DNA: TGTGCCAGCAGCCTCATCACAGGGGCGGACGAG.

As regards this clone: Read coverage stops 3 residues before the CDR3 terminus; the germline J gene supplies the remainder. V is TRBV29-1 and J is TRBJ1-1; D is ambiguous. Germline V gene data show CDR1 as SQVTM and CDR2 as ANQGSEA. V was trimmed by 7 bases and J by 4 bases, leaving 7 bases between them. The CDR3 is 10 amino acids. CDR3 DNA (partial): TGCAGCGGCGAAGCCACTGAA. Translated: CSGEATE. The full CDR3 protein is CSGEATEAFF.

In regard to this clone: From the germline J gene comes the end of the CDR3, since the read stops 3 residues before it. The chain carries TRBV7-9 and TRBJ2-1; 7 bases are shared with TRBD1. V gave up 5 bases and J gave up 7 bases; unmatched junction bases: 11. The CDR3 extends over 15 amino acids. The germline CDR1 and CDR2 sequences are SEHNR and FQNEAQ (reference sequence). Partial CDR3 DNA: TGTGCCAGCAGCCCCCAGGGGGTCTCGTGGAATGAG. This gives the protein CASSPQGVSWNE. The complete CDR3 reads CASSPQGVSWNEQFF.